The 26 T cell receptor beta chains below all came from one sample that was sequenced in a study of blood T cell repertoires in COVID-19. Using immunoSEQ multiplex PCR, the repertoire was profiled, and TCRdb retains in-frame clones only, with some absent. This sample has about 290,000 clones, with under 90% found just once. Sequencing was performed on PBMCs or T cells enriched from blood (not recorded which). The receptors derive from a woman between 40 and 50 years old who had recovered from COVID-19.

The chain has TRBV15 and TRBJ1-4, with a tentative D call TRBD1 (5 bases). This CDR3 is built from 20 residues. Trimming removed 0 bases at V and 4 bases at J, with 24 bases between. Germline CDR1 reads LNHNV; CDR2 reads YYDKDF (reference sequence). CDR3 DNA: TGTGCCACCAGCAGAGATGGTCCGGGGGAACTCCAACTGGGTAATGAAAAACTGTTTTTT. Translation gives CATSRDGPGELQLGNEKLFF.

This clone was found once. The CDR3 region has the DNA TGCAGCGTTGGGGAGACCTACTCTGGAAACACCATATATTTT. The encoded protein is CSVGETYSGNTIYF. V is TRBV29-1 and J is TRBJ1-3; unclear D gene. Trimming cost V 4 bases and J 0 bases, with 10 bases left between them. The germline CDR1 and CDR2 sequences are SQVTM and ANQGSEA. The CDR3 contains 14 residues.

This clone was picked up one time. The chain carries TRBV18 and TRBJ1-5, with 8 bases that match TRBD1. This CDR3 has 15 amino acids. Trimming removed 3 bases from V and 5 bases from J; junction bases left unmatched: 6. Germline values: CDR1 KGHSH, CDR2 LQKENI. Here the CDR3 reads CASSPRTGRDQPQHF. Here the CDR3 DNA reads TGTGCCAGCTCACCTCGGACAGGGAGGGATCAGCCCCAGCATTTT.

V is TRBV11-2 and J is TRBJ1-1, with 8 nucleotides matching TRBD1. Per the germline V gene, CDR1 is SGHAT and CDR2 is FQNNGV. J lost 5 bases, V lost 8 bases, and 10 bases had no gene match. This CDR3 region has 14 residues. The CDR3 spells CASHFGDRGTEAFF. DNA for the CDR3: TGTGCCAGCCATTTCGGCGACAGGGGAACTGAAGCTTTCTTT.

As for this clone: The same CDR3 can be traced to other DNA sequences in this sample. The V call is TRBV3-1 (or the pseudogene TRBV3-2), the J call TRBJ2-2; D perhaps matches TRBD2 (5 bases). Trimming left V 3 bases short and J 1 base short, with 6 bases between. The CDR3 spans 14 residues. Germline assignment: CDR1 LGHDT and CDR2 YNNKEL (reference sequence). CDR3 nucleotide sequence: TGTGCCAGCAGCCAGGACTGGAACACCGGGGAGCTGTTTTTT. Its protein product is CASSQDWNTGELFF.

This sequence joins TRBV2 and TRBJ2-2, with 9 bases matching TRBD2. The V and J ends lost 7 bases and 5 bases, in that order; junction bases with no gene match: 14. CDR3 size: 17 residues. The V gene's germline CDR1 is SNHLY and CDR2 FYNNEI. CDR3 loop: CASNAPGGRAGTGELFF. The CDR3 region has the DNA TGTGCCAGCAACGCACCGGGCGGGAGGGCCGGGACCGGGGAGCTGTTTTTT.

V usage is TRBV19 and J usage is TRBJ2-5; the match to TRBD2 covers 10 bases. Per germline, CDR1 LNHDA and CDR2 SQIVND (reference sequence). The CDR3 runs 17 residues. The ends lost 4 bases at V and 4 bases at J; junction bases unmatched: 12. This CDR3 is CASSKWLQRGGGETQYF. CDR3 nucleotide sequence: TGTGCCAGTAGTAAGTGGCTGCAGCGGGGGGGAGGAGAGACCCAGTACTTC. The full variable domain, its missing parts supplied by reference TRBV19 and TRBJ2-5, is DGGITQSPKYLFRKEGQNVTLSCEQNLNHDAMYWYRQDPGQGLRLIYYSQIVNDFQKGDIAEGYSVSREKKESFPLTVTSAQKNPTAFYLCASSKWLQRGGGETQYFGPGTRLLVL.

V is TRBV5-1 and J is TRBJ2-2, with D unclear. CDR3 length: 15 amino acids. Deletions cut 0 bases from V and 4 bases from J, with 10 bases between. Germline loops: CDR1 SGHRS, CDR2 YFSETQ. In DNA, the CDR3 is TGCGCCAGCAGCTTGGCCGGAGTGGGCACCGGGGAGCTGTTTTTT. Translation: CASSLAGVGTGELFF.

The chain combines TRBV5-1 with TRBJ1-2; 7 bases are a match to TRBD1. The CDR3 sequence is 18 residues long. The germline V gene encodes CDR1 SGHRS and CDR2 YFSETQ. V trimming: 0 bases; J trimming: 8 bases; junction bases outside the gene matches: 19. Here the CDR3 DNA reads TGCGCCAGCAGCTTGGCCTGGAGGGGGCCGGGTCTCGGTGGGGGCTACACCTTC. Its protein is CASSLAWRGPGLGGGYTF.

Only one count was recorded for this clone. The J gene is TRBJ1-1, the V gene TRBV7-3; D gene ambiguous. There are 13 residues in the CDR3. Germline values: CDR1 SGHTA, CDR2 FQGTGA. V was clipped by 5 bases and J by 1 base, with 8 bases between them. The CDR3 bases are TGTGCCAGCAGCATGGCCCAGAACACTGAAGCTTTCTTT. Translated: CASSMAQNTEAFF. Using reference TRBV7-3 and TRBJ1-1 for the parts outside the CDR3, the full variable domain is GAGVSQTPSNKVTEKGKYVELRCDPISGHTALYWYRQSLGQGPEFLIYFQGTGAADDSGLPNDRFFAVRPEGSVSTLKIQRTERGDSAVYLCASSMAQNTEAFFGQGTRLTVV.

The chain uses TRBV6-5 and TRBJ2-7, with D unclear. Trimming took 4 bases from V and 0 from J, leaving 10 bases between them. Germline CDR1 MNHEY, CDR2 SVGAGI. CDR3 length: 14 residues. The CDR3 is CASSSVSASYEQYF. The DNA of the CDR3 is TGTGCCAGCAGTTCCGTCAGCGCCTCCTACGAGCAGTACTTC.

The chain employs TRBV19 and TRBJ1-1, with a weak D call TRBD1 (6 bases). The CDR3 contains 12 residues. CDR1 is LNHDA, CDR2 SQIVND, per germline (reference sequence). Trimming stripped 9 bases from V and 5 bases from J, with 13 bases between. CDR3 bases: TGTGCCAGCCGGGACAAAGTGACTGAAGCTTTCTTT. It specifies CASRDKVTEAFF. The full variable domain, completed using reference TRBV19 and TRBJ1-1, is DGGITQSPKYLFRKEGQNVTLSCEQNLNHDAMYWYRQDPGQGLRLIYYSQIVNDFQKGDIAEGYSVSREKKESFPLTVTSAQKNPTAFYLCASRDKVTEAFFGQGTRLTVV.

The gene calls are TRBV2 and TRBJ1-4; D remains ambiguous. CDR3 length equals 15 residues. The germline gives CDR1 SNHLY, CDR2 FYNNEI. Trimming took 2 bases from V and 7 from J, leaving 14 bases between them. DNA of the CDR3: TGTGCCAGCAGTGAACTGTTCGCGCGAGGTGAAAAACTGTTTTTT. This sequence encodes CASSELFARGEKLFF.

CDR3 bases: TGTGCCACCAGTGATTTGTCGAGAGGGGCCAACGTCCTGACTTTC. Protein: CATSDLSRGANVLTF. The rearrangement links TRBV24-1 to TRBJ2-6; D not certain. The CDR3 loop spans 15 amino acids. The V gene lost 0 bases and the J gene lost 4 bases, with 6 bases spanning the gap. The germline V gene has CDR1 KGHDR and CDR2 SFDVKD.

The DNA of the CDR3 is TGTGCCAGCAGCTCCGGGACAGGGGTACCGGGTACTGAAGCTTTCTTT. Translated, it gives CASSSGTGVPGTEAFF. The chain uses TRBV27 and TRBJ1-1, with 10 bases aligning to TRBD1. Germline values: CDR1 MNHEY, CDR2 SMNVEV (reference sequence). The CDR3 runs to 16 residues. V lost 6 bases to trimming and J lost 5 bases; unmatched junction nucleotides: 12.

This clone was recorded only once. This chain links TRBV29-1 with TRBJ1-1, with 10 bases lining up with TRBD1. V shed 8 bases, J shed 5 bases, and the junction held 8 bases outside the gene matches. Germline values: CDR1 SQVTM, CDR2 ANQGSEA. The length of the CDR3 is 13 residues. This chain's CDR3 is CSTGWTGGTEAFF. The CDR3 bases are TGCAGCACCGGGTGGACAGGGGGAACTGAAGCTTTCTTT.

The CDR3 sequence: CASSLIGGIETQYF. For the CDR3, the DNA is TGTGCCAGCAGCTTAATCGGGGGGATTGAGACCCAGTACTTC. The gene calls are TRBV7-9 and TRBJ2-5; 7 bases match TRBD2. V gave up 2 bases and J gave up 5 bases; unmatched junction bases: 5. The CDR3 consists of 14 residues. Germline loops: CDR1 SEHNR, CDR2 FQNEAQ (reference sequence).

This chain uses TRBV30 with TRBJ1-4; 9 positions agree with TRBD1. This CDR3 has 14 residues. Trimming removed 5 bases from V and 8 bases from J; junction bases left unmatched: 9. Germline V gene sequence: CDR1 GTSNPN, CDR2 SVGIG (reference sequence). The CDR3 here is CAWLGQGHREKLFF. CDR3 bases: TGTGCCTGGCTGGGACAGGGTCATAGGGAAAAACTGTTTTTT.

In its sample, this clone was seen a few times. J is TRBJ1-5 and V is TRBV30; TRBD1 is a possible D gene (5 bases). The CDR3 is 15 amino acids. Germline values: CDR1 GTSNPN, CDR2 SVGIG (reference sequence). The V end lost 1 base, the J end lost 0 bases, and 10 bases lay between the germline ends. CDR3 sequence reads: CAWSDQTVSNQPQHF. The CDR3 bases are TGTGCCTGGAGTGACCAGACAGTTAGCAATCAGCCCCAGCATTTT.

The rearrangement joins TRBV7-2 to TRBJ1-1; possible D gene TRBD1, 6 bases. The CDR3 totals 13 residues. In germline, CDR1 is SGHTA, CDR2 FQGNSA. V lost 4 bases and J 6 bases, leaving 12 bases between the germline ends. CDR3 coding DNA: TGTGCCAGCAGCTCCACAGGGATAGCTGAAGCTTTCTTT. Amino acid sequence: CASSSTGIAEAFF.

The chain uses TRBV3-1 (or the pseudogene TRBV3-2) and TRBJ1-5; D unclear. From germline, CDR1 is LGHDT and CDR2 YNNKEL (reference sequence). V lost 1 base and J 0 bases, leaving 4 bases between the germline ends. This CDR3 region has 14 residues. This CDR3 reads CASSQGYSNQPQHF. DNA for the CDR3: TGTGCCAGCAGCCAAGGCTATAGCAATCAGCCCCAGCATTTT.

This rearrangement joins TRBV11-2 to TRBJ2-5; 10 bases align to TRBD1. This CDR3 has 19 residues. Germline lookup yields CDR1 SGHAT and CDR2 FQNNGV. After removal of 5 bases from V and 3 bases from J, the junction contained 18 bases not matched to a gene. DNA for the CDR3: TGTGCCAGCAGCCCGGGACAGGGGATAGGACTAGCTTTTGAAGAGACCCAGTACTTC. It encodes CASSPGQGIGLAFEETQYF. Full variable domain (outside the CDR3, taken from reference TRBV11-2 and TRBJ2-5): EAGVAQSPRYKIIEKRQSVAFWCNPISGHATLYWYQQILGQGPKLLIQFQNNGVVDDSQLPKDRFSAERLKGVDSTLKIQPAKLEDSAVYLCASSPGQGIGLAFEETQYFGPGTRLLVL.

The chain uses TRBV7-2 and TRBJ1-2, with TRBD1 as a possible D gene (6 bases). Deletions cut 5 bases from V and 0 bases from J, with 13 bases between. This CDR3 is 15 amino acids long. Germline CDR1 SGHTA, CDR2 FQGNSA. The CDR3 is CASSPRTVTNYGYTF. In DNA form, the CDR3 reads TGTGCCAGCAGCCCGAGGACAGTCACTAACTATGGCTACACCTTC.

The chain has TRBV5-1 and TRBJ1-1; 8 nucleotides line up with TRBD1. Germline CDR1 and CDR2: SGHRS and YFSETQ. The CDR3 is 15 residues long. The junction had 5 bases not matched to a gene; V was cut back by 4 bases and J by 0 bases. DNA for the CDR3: TGCGCCAGCAGCGAGGGACAGGCCCTGAACACTGAAGCTTTCTTT. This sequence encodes CASSEGQALNTEAFF.

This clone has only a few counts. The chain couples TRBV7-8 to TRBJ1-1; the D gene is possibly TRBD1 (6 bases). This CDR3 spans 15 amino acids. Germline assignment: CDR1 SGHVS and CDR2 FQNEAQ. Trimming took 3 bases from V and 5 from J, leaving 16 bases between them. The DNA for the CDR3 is TGTGCCAGCAGCTTGCCTGCCGGGGGGCGGACTGAAGCTTTCTTT. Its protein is CASSLPAGGRTEAFF.

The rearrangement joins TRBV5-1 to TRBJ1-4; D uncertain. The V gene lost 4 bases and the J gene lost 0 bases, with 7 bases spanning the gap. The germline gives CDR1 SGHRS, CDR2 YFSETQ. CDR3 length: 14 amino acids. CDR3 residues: CASSRQATNEKLFF. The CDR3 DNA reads TGCGCCAGCAGCCGACAAGCAACTAATGAAAAACTGTTTTTT.